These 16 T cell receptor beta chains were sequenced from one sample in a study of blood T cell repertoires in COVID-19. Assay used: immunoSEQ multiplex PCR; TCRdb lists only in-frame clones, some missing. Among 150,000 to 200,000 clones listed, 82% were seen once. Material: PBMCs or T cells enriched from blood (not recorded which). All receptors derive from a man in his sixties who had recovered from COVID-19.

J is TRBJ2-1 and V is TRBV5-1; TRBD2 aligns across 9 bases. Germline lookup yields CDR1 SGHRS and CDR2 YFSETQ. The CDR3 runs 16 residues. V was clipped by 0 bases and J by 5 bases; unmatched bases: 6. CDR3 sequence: CASSLAGGRGNNEQFF. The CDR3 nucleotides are TGCGCCAGCAGCTTGGCCGGCGGGAGGGGAAACAATGAGCAGTTCTTC.

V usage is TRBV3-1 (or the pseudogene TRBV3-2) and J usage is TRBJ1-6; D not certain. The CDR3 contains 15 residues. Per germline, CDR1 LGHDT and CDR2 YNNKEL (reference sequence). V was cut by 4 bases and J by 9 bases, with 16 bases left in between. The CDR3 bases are TGTGCCAGCAGCCCGCGAAGAGGCATATCTTCACCCCTCCACTTT. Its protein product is CASSPRRGISSPLHF.

The CDR3 DNA is TGTGCCAGCAGTTCCCCCGGACAGGGGAATTACTATGGCTACACCTTC. Encoded protein: CASSSPGQGNYYGYTF. The chain employs TRBV28 and TRBJ1-2; 9 bases fit TRBD1. This CDR3 comprises 16 residues. Germline CDR1 MDHEN, CDR2 SYDVKM. The junction had 9 bases not matched to a gene; V was cut back by 4 bases and J by 3 bases.

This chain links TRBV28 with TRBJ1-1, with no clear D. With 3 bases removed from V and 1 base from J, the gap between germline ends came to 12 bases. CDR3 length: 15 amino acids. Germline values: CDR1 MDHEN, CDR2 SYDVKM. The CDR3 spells CASSFMGGPNTEAFF. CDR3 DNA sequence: TGTGCCAGCAGTTTTATGGGAGGACCGAACACTGAAGCTTTCTTT.

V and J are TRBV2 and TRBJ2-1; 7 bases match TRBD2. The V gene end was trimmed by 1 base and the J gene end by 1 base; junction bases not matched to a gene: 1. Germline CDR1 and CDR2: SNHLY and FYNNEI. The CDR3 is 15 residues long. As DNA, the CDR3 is TGTGCCAGCAGTGAAGACGGGGGGTCCTACAATGAGCAGTTCTTC. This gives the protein CASSEDGGSYNEQFF.

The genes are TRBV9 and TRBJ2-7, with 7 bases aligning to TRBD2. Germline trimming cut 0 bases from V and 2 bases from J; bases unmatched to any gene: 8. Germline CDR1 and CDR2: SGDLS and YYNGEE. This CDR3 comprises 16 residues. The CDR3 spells CASSVEPSGVTYEQYF. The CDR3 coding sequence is TGTGCCAGCAGCGTAGAACCCAGCGGGGTTACCTACGAGCAGTACTTC.

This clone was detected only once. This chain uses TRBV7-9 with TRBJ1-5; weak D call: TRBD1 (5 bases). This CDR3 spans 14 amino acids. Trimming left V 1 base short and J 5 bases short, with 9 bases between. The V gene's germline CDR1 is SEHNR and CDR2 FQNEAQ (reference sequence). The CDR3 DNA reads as TGTGCCAGCAGCTTAGAAGGGACTTATCAGCCCCAGCATTTT. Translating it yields CASSLEGTYQPQHF.

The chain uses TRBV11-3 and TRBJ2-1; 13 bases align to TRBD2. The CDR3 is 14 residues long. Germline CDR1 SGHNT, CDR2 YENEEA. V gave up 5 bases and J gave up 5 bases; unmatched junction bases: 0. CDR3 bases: TGTGCCAGCAGCGGACTAGCGGGAGACAATGAGCAGTTCTTC. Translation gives CASSGLAGDNEQFF.

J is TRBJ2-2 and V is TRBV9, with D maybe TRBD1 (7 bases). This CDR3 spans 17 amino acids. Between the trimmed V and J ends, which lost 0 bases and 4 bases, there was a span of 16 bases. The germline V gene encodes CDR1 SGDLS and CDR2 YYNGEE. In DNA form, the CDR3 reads TGTGCCAGCAGCGTAGCTCTTGGAGGGGGCCGCACCGGGGAGCTGTTTTTT. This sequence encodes CASSVALGGGRTGELFF.

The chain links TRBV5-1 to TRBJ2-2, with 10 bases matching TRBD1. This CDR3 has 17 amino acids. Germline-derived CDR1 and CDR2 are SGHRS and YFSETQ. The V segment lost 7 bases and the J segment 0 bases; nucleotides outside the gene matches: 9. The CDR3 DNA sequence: TGCGCCAGCCGCTCCGGGACAGGGGCCTCGAACACCGGGGAGCTGTTTTTT. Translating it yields CASRSGTGASNTGELFF.

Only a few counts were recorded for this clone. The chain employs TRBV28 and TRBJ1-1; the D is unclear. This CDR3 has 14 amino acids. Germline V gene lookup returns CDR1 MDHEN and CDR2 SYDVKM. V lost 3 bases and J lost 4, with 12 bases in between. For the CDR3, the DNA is TGTGCCAGCAGTTTCTGGGAGAGGAGCACTGAAGCTTTCTTT. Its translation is CASSFWERSTEAFF. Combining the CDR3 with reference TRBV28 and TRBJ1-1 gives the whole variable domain DVKVTQSSRYLVKRTGEKVFLECVQDMDHENMFWYRQDPGLGLRLIYFSYDVKMKEKGDIPEGYSVSREKKERFSLILESASTNQTSMYLCASSFWERSTEAFFGQGTRLTVV.

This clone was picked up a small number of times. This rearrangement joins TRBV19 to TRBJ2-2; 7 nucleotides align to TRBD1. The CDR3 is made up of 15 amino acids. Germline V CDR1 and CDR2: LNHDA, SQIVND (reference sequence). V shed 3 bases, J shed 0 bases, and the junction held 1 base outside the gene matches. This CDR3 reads CASSIQGANTGELFF. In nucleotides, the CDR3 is TGTGCCAGTAGTATCCAGGGGGCGAACACCGGGGAGCTGTTTTTT.

CDR3 sequence reads: CATGTGGKNGELFF. CDR3 DNA: TGTGCCACCGGGACAGGCGGGAAGAACGGGGAGCTGTTTTTT. The J gene is TRBJ2-2, the V gene TRBV24-1; the match to TRBD1 covers 8 bases. Germline V gives CDR1 KGHDR, CDR2 SFDVKD. The CDR3 is 14 amino acids. Unmatched junction bases numbered 9, after V lost 9 bases and J lost 7 bases.

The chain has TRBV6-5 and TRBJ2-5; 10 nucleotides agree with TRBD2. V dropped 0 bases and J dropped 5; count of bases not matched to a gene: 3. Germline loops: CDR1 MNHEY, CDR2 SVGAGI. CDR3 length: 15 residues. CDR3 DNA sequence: TGTGCCAGCAGTTACTCAGCTAGCGGGGGTGAGACCCAGTACTTC. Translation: CASSYSASGGETQYF.

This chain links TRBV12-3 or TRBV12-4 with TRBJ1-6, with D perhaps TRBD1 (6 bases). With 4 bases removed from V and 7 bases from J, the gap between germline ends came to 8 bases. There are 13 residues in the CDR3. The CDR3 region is CASSYRVNSPLHF. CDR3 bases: TGTGCCAGCAGTTACAGGGTCAATTCACCCCTCCACTTT.

The CDR3 bases are TGTGCCAGCAGCTTATCTACCTCCTACGAGCAGTACTTC. Translating it yields CASSLSTSYEQYF. V is TRBV11-2 and J is TRBJ2-7; D ambiguous. This CDR3 is built from 13 residues. Between the trimmed V and J ends, which lost 2 bases and 0 bases, there was a span of 5 bases. Per the germline V gene, CDR1 is SGHAT and CDR2 is FQNNGV.